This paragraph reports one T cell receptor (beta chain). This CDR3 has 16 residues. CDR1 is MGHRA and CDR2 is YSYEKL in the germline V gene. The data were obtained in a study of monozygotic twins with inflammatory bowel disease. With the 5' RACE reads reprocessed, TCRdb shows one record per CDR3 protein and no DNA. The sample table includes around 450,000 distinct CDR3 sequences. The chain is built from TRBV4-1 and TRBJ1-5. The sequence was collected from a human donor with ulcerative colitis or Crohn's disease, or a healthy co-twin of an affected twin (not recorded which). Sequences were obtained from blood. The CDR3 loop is CASSPLQGGFTQPQHF.